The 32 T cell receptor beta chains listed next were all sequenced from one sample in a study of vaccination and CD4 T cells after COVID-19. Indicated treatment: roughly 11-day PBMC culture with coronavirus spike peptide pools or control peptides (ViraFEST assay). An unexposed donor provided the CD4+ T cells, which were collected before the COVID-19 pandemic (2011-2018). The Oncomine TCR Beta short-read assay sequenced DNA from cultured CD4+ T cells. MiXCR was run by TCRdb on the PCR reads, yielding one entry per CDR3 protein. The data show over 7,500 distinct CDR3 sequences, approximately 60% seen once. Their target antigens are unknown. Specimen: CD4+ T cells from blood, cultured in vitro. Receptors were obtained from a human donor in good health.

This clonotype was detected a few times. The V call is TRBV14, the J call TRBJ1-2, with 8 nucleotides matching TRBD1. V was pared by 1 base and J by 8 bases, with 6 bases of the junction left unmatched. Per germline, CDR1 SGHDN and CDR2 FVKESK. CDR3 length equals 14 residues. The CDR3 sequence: CASSQVQGASGYTF. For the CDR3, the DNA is TGTGCCAGCAGCCAAGTGCAGGGGGCGTCGGGCTACACCTTC.

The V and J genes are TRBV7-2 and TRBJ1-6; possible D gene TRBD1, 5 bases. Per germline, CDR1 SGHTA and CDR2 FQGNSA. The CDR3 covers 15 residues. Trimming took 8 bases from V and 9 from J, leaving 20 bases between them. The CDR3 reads CASEGPSLRGSPLHF. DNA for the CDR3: TGTGCCAGCGAGGGGCCCAGCTTGAGGGGTTCACCCCTCCACTTT.

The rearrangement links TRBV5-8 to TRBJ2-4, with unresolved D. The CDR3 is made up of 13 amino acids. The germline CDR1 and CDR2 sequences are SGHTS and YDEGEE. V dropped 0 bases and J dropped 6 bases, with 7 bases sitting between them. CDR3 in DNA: TGTGCCAGCAGCTTGGCCAGAGGAAACATTCAGTACTTC. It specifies CASSLARGNIQYF.

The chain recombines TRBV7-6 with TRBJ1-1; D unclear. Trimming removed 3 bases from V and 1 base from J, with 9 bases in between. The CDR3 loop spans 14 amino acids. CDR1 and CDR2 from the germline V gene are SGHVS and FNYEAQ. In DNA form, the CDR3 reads TGTGCCAGCAGCTTTGGAGGATGGAACACTGAAGCTTTCTTT. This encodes CASSFGGWNTEAFF.

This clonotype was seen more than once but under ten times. CDR3 nucleotides: TGTGCCAGCAGGTCCTACGTCAATAATCAGCCCCAGCATTTT. It translates to CASRSYVNNQPQHF. The chain has TRBV6-1 and TRBJ1-5; no firm D call. Germline CDR1 and CDR2: MNHNS and SASEGT. The CDR3 spans 14 residues. V was clipped by 6 bases and J by 4 bases, with 13 bases between them.

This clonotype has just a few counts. The CDR3 sequence is CASSASLMGRYNEQFF. DNA for the CDR3: TGTGCCAGCAGTGCCTCTTTAATGGGCCGCTACAATGAGCAGTTCTTC. The chain has TRBV27 and TRBJ2-1; D unresolved. The V gene's germline CDR1 is MNHEY and CDR2 SMNVEV (reference sequence). The V end was cut by 5 bases, the J end by 3 bases, with 17 bases between. The CDR3 is 16 residues long.

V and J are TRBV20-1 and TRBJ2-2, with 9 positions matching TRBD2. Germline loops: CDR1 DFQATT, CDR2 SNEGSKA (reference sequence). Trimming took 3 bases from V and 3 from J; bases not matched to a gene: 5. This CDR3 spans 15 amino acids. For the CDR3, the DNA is TGCAGTGCTAGTGGGCGGGGGGGCGACACCGGGGAGCTGTTTTTT. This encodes CSASGRGGDTGELFF.

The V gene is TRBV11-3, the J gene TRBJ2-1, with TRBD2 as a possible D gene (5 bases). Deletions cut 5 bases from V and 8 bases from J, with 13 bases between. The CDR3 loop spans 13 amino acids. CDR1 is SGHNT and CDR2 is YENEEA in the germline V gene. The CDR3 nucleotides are TGTGCCAGCAGCCCACGAGTTAGCGATGAGCAGTTCTTC. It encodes CASSPRVSDEQFF.

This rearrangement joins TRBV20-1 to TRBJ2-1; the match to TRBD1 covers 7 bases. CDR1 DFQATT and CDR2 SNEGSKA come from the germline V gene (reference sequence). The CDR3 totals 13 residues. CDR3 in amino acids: CSCLQGAYNEQFF. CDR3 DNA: TGCAGCTGCCTTCAGGGGGCCTACAATGAGCAGTTCTTC.

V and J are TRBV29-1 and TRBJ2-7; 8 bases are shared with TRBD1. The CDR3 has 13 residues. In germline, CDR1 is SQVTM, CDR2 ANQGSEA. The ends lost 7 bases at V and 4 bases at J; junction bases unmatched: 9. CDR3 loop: CSGIGQGGYEQYF. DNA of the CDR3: TGCAGCGGGATCGGACAGGGAGGATACGAGCAGTACTTC.

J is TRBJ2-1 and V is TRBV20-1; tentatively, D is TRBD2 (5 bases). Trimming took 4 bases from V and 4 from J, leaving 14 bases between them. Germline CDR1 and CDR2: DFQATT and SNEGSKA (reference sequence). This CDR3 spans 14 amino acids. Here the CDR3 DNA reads TGCAGTGCTACCCAAGCGGAAGCATACAATGAGCAGTTCTTC. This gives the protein CSATQAEAYNEQFF.

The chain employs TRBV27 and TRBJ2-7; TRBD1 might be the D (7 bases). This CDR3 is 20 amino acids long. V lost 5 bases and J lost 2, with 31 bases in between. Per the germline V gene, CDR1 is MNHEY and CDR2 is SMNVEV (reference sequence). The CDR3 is CASSQRPPPTGRYVAYEQYF. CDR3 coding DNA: TGTGCCAGCAGTCAACGGCCCCCCCCGACAGGGAGGTATGTGGCCTACGAGCAGTACTTC.

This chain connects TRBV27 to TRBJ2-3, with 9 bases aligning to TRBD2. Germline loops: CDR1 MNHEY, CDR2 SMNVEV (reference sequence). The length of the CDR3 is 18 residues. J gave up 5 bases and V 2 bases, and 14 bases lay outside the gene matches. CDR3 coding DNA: TGTGCCAGCAGTTTAGGGGGGCTAAGGGCGGGGGGGCTAGATACGCAGTATTTT. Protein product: CASSLGGLRAGGLDTQYF.

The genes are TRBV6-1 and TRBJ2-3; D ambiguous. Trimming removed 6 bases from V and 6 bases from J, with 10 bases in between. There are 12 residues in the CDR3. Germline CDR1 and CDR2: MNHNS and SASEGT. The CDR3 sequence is CASSRSSDTQYF. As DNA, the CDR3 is TGTGCCAGCAGCCGATCGTCGGATACGCAGTATTTT.

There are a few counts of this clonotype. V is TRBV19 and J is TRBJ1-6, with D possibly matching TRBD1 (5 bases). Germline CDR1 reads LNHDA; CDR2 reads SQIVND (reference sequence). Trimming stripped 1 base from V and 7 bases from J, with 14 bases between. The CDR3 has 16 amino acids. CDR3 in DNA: TGTGCCAGTAGTATAGTGGCCGGGGGTAACAATTCACCCCTCCACTTT. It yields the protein CASSIVAGGNNSPLHF. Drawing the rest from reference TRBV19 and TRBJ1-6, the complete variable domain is DGGITQSPKYLFRKEGQNVTLSCEQNLNHDAMYWYRQDPGQGLRLIYYSQIVNDFQKGDIAEGYSVSREKKESFPLTVTSAQKNPTAFYLCASSIVAGGNNSPLHFGNGTRLTVT.

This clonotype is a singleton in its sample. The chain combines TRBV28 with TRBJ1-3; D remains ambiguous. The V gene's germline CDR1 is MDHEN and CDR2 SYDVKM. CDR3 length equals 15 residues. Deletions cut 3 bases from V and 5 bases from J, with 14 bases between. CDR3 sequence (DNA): TGTGCCAGCAGTTTCGGTAGTCCCGGGCGAAACACCATATATTTT. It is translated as CASSFGSPGRNTIYF.

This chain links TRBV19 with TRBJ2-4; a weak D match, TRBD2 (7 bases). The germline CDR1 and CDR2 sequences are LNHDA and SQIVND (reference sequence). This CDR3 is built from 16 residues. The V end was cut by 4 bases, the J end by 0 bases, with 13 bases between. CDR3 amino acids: CASSRSGEGAKNIQYF. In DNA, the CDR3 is TGTGCCAGTAGTAGGTCAGGGGAGGGAGCCAAAAACATTCAGTACTTC.

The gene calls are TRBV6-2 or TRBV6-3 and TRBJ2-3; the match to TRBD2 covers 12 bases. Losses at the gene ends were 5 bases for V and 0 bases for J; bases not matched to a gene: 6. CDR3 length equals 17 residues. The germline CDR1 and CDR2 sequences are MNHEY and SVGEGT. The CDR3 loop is CASSQLGTSGSTDTQYF. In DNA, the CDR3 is TGTGCCAGCAGTCAGCTCGGGACTAGCGGGAGCACAGATACGCAGTATTTT.

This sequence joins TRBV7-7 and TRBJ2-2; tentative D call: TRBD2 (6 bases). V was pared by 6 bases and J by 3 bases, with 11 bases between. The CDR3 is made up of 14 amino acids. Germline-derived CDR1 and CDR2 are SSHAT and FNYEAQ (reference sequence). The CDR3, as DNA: TGTGCCAGCAGGGAGGGACCCTACACCGGGGAGCTGTTTTTT. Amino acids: CASREGPYTGELFF. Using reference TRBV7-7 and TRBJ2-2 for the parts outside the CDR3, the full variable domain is GAGVSQSPRYKVTKRGQDVTLRCDPISSHATLYWYQQALGQGPEFLTYFNYEAQPDKSGLPSDRFSAERPEGSISTLTIQRTEQRDSAMYRCASREGPYTGELFFGEGSRLTVL.

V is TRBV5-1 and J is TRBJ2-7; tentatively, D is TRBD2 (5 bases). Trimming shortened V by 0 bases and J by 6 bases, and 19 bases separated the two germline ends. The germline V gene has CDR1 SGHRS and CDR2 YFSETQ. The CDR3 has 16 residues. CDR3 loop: CASSLDMNGVLSEQYF. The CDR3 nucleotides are TGCGCCAGCAGCTTGGATATGAACGGGGTCCTCTCCGAGCAGTACTTC.

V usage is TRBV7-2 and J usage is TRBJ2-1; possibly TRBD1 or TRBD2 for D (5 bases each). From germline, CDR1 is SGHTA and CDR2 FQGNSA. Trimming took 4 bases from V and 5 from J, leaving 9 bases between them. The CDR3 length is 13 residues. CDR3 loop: CASSSGRDNEQFF. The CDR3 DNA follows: TGTGCCAGCAGCTCGGGACGGGACAATGAGCAGTTCTTC.

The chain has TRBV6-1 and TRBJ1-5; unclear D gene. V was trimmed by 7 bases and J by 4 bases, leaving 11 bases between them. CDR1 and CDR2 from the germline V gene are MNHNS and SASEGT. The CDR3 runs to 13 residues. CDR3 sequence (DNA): TGTGCCAGCATGGTTTGGTTGAATCAGCCCCAGCATTTT. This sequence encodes CASMVWLNQPQHF.

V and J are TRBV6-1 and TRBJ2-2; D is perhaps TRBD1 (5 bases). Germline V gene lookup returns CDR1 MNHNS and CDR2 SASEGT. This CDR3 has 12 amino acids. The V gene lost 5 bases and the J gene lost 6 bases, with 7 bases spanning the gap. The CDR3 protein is CASSPQAGELFF. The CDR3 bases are TGTGCCAGCAGTCCACAGGCCGGGGAGCTGTTTTTT.

CDR3 loop: CASSAYRGSSSPLHF. CDR3 coding DNA: TGTGCCAGCAGCGCTTACAGGGGGAGTAGTTCACCCCTCCACTTT. V is TRBV5-4 and J is TRBJ1-6, with 8 positions matching TRBD1. This CDR3 spans 15 amino acids. Unmatched junction bases numbered 9, after V lost 4 bases and J lost 9 bases. Looked up from germline, CDR1 is SGHNT and CDR2 is YYREEE (reference sequence).

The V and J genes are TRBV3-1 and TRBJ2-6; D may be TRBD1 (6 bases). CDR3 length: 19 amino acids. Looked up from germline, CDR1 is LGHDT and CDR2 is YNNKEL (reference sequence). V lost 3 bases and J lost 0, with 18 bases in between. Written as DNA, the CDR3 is TGTGCCAGCAGCCAGGCCCACAGGGCACTAAGCTCTGGGGCCAACGTCCTGACTTTC. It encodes CASSQAHRALSSGANVLTF.

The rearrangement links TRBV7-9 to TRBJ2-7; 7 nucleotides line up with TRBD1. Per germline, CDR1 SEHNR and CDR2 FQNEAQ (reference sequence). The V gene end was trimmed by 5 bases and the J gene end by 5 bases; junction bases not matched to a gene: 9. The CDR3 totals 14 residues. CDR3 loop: CASSHTGQEDEQYF. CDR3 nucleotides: TGTGCCAGCAGCCATACAGGACAGGAAGACGAGCAGTACTTC. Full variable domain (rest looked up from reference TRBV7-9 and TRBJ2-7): DTGVSQNPRHKITKRGQNVTFRCDPISEHNRLYWYRQTLGQGPEFLTYFQNEAQLEKSRLLSDRFSAERPKGSFSTLEIQRTEQGDSAMYLCASSHTGQEDEQYFGPGTRLTVT.

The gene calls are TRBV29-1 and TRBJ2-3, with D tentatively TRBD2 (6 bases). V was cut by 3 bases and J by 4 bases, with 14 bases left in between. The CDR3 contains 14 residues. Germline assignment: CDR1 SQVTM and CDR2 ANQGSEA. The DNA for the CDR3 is TGCAGCGTTGACTCCAGCGGGCTGTCAGATACGCAGTATTTT. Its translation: CSVDSSGLSDTQYF.

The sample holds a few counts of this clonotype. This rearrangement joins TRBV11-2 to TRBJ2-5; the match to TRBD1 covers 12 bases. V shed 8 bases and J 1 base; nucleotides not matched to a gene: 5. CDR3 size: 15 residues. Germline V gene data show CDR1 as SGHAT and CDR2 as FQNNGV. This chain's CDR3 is CASGTGGRTQETQYF. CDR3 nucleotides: TGTGCCAGCGGGACAGGGGGCAGAACCCAAGAGACCCAGTACTTC.

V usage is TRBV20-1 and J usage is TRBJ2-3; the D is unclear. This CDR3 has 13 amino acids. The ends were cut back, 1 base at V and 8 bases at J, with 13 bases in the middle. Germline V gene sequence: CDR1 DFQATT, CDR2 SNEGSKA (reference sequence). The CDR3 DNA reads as TGCAGTGCTAGAGTCCCCTGGTTCTCTACGCAGTATTTT. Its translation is CSARVPWFSTQYF.

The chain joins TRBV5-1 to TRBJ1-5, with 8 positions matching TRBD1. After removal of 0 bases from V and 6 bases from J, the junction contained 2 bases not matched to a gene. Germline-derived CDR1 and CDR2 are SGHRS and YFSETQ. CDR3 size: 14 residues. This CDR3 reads CASSLGTGSQPQHF. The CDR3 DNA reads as TGCGCCAGCAGCTTGGGGACAGGGTCTCAGCCCCAGCATTTT.

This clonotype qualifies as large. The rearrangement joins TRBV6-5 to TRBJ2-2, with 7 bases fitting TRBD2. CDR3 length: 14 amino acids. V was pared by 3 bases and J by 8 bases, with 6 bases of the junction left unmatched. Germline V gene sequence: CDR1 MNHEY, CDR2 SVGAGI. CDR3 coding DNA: TGTGCCAGCAGTTATACGGGGGGAGCGGGGGAGCTGTTTTTT. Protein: CASSYTGGAGELFF.

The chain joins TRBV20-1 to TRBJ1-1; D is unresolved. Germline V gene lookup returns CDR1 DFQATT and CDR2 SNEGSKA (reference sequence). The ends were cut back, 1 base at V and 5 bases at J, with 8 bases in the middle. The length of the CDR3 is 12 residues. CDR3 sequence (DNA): TGCAGTGCTAGAGTGGCCCCAACTGAAGCTTTCTTT. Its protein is CSARVAPTEAFF.